Presented here are 14 T cell receptor beta chains from one specimen sequenced in a study of OX40 agonist ivuxolimab in advanced cancers. Profiling relied on immunoSEQ multiplex PCR, and the TCRdb table lists in-frame clones only, not all of them. The sample lists roughly 87,000 clones; more than 80% were seen once. The source material was CD4+ or CD8+ T cells sorted from blood, sampled in a trial of the OX40 agonist ivuxolimab. The receptors were gathered from an adult with an advanced solid tumor such as melanoma, head and neck, liver or kidney cancer.

The chain has TRBV5-4 and TRBJ2-7; 9 bases map to TRBD1. CDR3 length: 16 amino acids. CDR1 and CDR2 (germline): SGHNT, YYREEE (reference sequence). V was pared by 4 bases and J by 4 bases, with 12 bases of the junction left unmatched. CDR3 in amino acids: CASSQQTGGEIYEQYF. CDR3 DNA: TGTGCCAGCAGCCAACAGACAGGGGGTGAGATTTACGAGCAGTACTTC.

The CDR3 coding sequence is TGTGCCAGCAGTGAAAGGCTAGCGGGAGTCACAGATACGCAGTATTTT. Protein product: CASSERLAGVTDTQYF. The V and J genes are TRBV2 and TRBJ2-3; 10 bases line up with TRBD2. Germline loops: CDR1 SNHLY, CDR2 FYNNEI. The V gene end was trimmed by 2 bases and the J gene end by 2 bases; junction bases not matched to a gene: 4. This CDR3 contains 16 residues.

The chain is built from TRBV6-5 and TRBJ1-3; a weak D match, TRBD1 (6 bases). The CDR3 covers 14 residues. Germline CDR1 and CDR2: MNHEY and SVGAGI. The germline V and J ends were trimmed by 5 bases and 4 bases, with 12 bases remaining between them. CDR3 nucleotides: TGTGCCAGCAGTCCTACAGGGATAGGAAACACCATATATTTT. It codes for CASSPTGIGNTIYF.

This sequence joins TRBV11-2 and TRBJ2-1, with TRBD2 matching over 8 bases. The V gene end was trimmed by 4 bases and the J gene end by 6 bases; junction bases not matched to a gene: 8. The CDR3 runs to 15 residues. The germline CDR1 and CDR2 sequences are SGHAT and FQNNGV. The DNA for the CDR3 is TGTGCCAGCAGCTACGGGACTAGGCTGTTCAATGAGCAGTTCTTC. Translating gives CASSYGTRLFNEQFF. The complete variable domain, with remaining parts taken from reference TRBV11-2 and TRBJ2-1, reads EAGVAQSPRYKIIEKRQSVAFWCNPISGHATLYWYQQILGQGPKLLIQFQNNGVVDDSQLPKDRFSAERLKGVDSTLKIQPAKLEDSAVYLCASSYGTRLFNEQFFGPGTRLTVL.

The rearrangement uses TRBV6-6 and TRBJ2-7, with 8 bases matching TRBD2. Germline lookup yields CDR1 MNHNY and CDR2 SVGAGI (reference sequence). V lost 2 bases, J lost 0 bases, and 3 bases stayed unmatched. This CDR3 comprises 15 residues. This chain's CDR3 is CASSYAGGGSYEQYF. The CDR3 nucleotides are TGTGCCAGCAGTTACGCCGGGGGGGGCTCCTACGAGCAGTACTTC.

The chain has TRBV11-3 and TRBJ2-3; D is ambiguous. Germline V gene lookup returns CDR1 SGHNT and CDR2 YENEEA. The CDR3 sequence is 13 residues long. V lost 1 base to trimming and J lost 7 bases, with 9 bases between them. CDR3 coding DNA: TGTGCCAGCAGCTTAGCACTTGCGTATACGCAGTATTTT. Translated: CASSLALAYTQYF.

V and J are TRBV28 and TRBJ1-2; D possibly corresponds to TRBD1 (5 bases). CDR1 and CDR2 from the germline V gene are MDHEN and SYDVKM. Trimming took 2 bases from V and 2 from J, leaving 15 bases between them. There are 16 residues in the CDR3. The CDR3 DNA follows: TGTGCCAGCAGTTTAGATATAGGGACGGCGAACTATGGCTACACCTTC. Translation gives CASSLDIGTANYGYTF.

The chain uses TRBV7-3 and TRBJ2-3; possible D gene TRBD2, 5 bases. The V end lost 4 bases, the J end lost 6 bases, and 14 bases lay between the germline ends. Germline-derived CDR1 and CDR2 are SGHTA and FQGTGA. CDR3 length equals 14 residues. The DNA for the CDR3 is TGTGCCAGCAGCTCGGGCCTGCGGGCGGATACGCAGTATTTT. It is translated as CASSSGLRADTQYF.

This chain connects TRBV7-8 to TRBJ1-1; 7 nucleotides align to TRBD1. Germline V gene data show CDR1 as SGHVS and CDR2 as FQNEAQ. V gave up 10 bases and J gave up 0 bases; unmatched junction bases: 2. The CDR3 length is 12 residues. The CDR3 DNA is TGTGCCACCGGACAGGTGAACACTGAAGCTTTCTTT. Encoded protein: CATGQVNTEAFF.

The chain is built from TRBV27 and TRBJ2-3; 10 positions match TRBD2. The CDR3 runs 14 residues. CDR1 and CDR2 from the germline V gene are MNHEY and SMNVEV (reference sequence). Trimming removed 3 bases from V and 8 bases from J; junction bases left unmatched: 5. In DNA form, the CDR3 reads TGTGCCAGCAGTTTTCAGCGGGGGGGCGGTACGCAGTATTTT. Residues: CASSFQRGGGTQYF.

This clone has more than one count but fewer than ten. This chain uses TRBV16 with TRBJ1-5; possible D gene TRBD1, 5 bases. The ends were cut back, 4 bases at V and 4 bases at J, with 17 bases in the middle. The CDR3 spans 16 residues. In germline, CDR1 is KGHSY, CDR2 FQNENV. The chain's CDR3 is CASSPLGGLENQPQHF. CDR3 in DNA: TGTGCCAGCAGCCCACTCGGGGGTTTGGAGAATCAGCCCCAGCATTTT.

This clone was counted only a few times. This chain connects TRBV25-1 to TRBJ1-1; no clear D. In germline, CDR1 is MGHDK, CDR2 SYGVNS. V lost 4 bases to trimming and J lost 5 bases, with 11 bases between them. The CDR3 length is 13 residues. The CDR3 DNA reads as TGTGCCAGCAGTGGCGGAGGGATAACTGAAGCTTTCTTT. It yields the protein CASSGGGITEAFF. The whole variable domain, remainder taken from reference TRBV25-1 and TRBJ1-1, is EADIYQTPRYLVIGTGKKITLECSQTMGHDKMYWYQQDPGMELHLIHYSYGVNSTEKGDLSSESTVSRIRTEHFPLTLESARPSHTSQYLCASSGGGITEAFFGQGTRLTVV.

The V call is TRBV30, the J call TRBJ2-4; TRBD1 matches 8 bases. This CDR3 is built from 13 residues. Germline V gene lookup returns CDR1 GTSNPN and CDR2 SVGIG (reference sequence). V gave up 3 bases and J gave up 6 bases; unmatched junction bases: 4. CDR3 loop: CAWRDRVRNIQYF. The CDR3, as DNA: TGTGCCTGGAGGGACAGGGTTCGAAACATTCAGTACTTC.

The chain employs TRBV28 and TRBJ1-5; D is undetermined. Trimming cost V 3 bases and J 5 bases, with 11 bases left between them. Germline lookup yields CDR1 MDHEN and CDR2 SYDVKM. This CDR3 region has 14 residues. The CDR3 region has the DNA TGTGCCAGCAGTTTTAGGCGGCTTTATCAGCCCCAGCATTTT. Translation: CASSFRRLYQPQHF.